This T cell receptor (beta chain) was documented in a study of spatial heterogeneity in lung cancer. Study context: Mean representation of each unique TCR and UMI combination in the raw reads exceeded 8.5 occurrences.

The study's findings and limits: Ubiquitous and regional expanded TCR counts tracked ubiquitous and regional nonsynonymous mutations, respectively. How many expanded intratumoral alpha and beta TCRs were present tracked the tumor mutation count, which was a count of nonsynonymous mutations.

This clonotype occurred many times. Its target is not known. Within a library made for alpha chains, this beta chain is off target, and its count is uninformative. TCRdb reprocessed the 5' RACE reads via MiXCR and lists one record per CDR3 protein. The sample has roughly 9,000 distinct CDR3 sequences; about 6.5% are singletons. This CDR3 is built from 15 residues. Germline V gene data show CDR1 as LGHDT and CDR2 as YNNKEL (reference sequence). The V and J ends lost 3 bases and 3 bases, in that order; junction bases with no gene match: 1. The time point was: sample taken at primary tumor resection. The donors, 60 to 80 patients with untreated early-stage non-small cell lung cancer, provided the samples. Sequencing was performed on whole RNA extracted from tumor and nontumor lung tissue, or from frozen PBMC, and the material was left unsorted.

The chain is built from TRBV3-1 and TRBJ1-5; TRBD1 agrees at 11 bases. Source: lung tumor tissue, taken at surgery. This TCR was sampled from a male donor with early-stage non-small cell lung cancer. The CDR3 spells CASSQDRGPNQPQHF. The CDR3 region has the DNA TGTGCCAGCAGCCAGGACAGGGGGCCCAATCAGCCCCAGCATTTT.